What follows is one T cell receptor beta chain and its context. The antigen remains unidentified. This sample was taken from a study of OX40 agonist ivuxolimab in advanced cancers. Study at large: An agonistic human IgG2 monoclonal antibody against OX40 (CD134) was given. Among those treated, three patients had partial responses, one with hepatocellular carcinoma and two with cutaneous melanoma. Those enrolled were 80% to 85% male, with a mean age of roughly 60 years and ages from 23 to 79. The study's findings and limits: Dosing at 0.1 to 3.0 mg/kg was accompanied by clonal expansion of CD4+ and CD8+ blood T cells by week 6.

Trimming removed 1 base from V and 6 bases from J, with 13 bases in between. Germline V lookup: CDR1 SGDLS, CDR2 YYNGEE. This CDR3 is built from 15 residues. TCRdb's table, derived via immunoSEQ multiplex PCR, lists solely in-frame clones and lacks some. The sample has about 71,000 clones; around 83% are singletons. The source material was CD4+ or CD8+ T cells sorted from blood, sampled in a trial of the OX40 agonist ivuxolimab. This receptor was identified in an adult with an advanced solid tumor such as melanoma, head and neck, liver or kidney cancer. The chain is built from TRBV9 and TRBJ2-2; perhaps TRBD2 as D (6 bases). CDR3 DNA sequence: TGTGCCAGCAGCGTACGGGGGAATGACGCCGGGGAGCTGTTTTTT. This translates into CASSVRGNDAGELFF.